The rows below give T cell receptor beta chains drawn from one sample of a study of response to subunit inactivated influenza vaccine. TCRdb independently ran MiXCR on the RT-PCR reads; one entry per CDR3 protein. The table has around 570,000 distinct CDR3 sequences, around 11% seen once; the top ten hold 11%. This sample was shared with a second study, whose subject was T cells expressing NK-cell markers.

Sequencing was performed on PBMCs from blood, taken on the day of vaccination. The receptors here all came from a middle-aged man who received an inactivated influenza vaccine. Each CDR3 is given with its conserved first and last residue. A D gene is named only where the DNA matches it firmly. Rows may omit the clone size; those that give it use once, few, many or a size class.

V gene: TRBV12-3/TRBV12-4
J gene: TRBJ2-1
D gene: TRBD1
clone size: .
CDR3 DNA: TGTGCCACCACCCGTGGGACAGATACCTACAATGAGCAGTTCTTC
CDR3 protein: CATTRGTDTYNEQFF

V gene: TRBV27
J gene: TRBJ2-3
D gene: .
clone size: few
CDR3 DNA: TGTGCCAGCTCAATGGGCAGGGGAGGTTATACGCAGTATTTT
CDR3 protein: CASSMGRGGYTQYF

V gene: TRBV10-1
J gene: TRBJ2-5
D gene: TRBD2
clone size: .
CDR3 DNA: TGCGCCAGCAGTGTAGCGGGAGAGACCCAGTACTTC
CDR3 protein: CASSVAGETQYF

V gene: TRBV7-2
J gene: TRBJ1-5
D gene: .
clone size: many
CDR3 DNA: TGTGCCAGCAGCGTAGGTGACACCACTATGAGGCCCCAGCATTTT
CDR3 protein: CASSVGDTTMRPQHF

V gene: TRBV12-3/TRBV12-4
J gene: TRBJ2-3
D gene: .
clone size: few
CDR3 DNA: TGTGCCAGCAGTTTTAGGCGGAGGTTGAATACGCAGTATTTT
CDR3 protein: CASSFRRRLNTQYF

V gene: TRBV18
J gene: TRBJ1-5
D gene: TRBD1
clone size: .
CDR3 DNA: TGTGCCAGCCATAAGGACAGGGCAAGCAATCAGCCCCAGCATTTT
CDR3 protein: CASHKDRASNQPQHF

V gene: TRBV11-2
J gene: TRBJ2-2
D gene: TRBD2
clone size: .
CDR3 DNA: TGTGCCAGCAGCTTCCCCTGGCGGGGGGCCCTGACGAACACCGGGGAGCTGTTTTTT
CDR3 protein: CASSFPWRGALTNTGELFF

V gene: TRBV7-9
J gene: TRBJ1-1
D gene: .
clone size: many
CDR3 DNA: TGTGCCAGCAGCCCACGTTCCCTAACTGAAGTGAACACTGAAGCTTTCTTT
CDR3 protein: CASSPRSLTEVNTEAFF

V gene: TRBV9
J gene: TRBJ2-5
D gene: .
clone size: .
CDR3 DNA: TGTGCCAGCAACAGAGCGGACCAAGAGACCCAGTACTTC
CDR3 protein: CASNRADQETQYF

V gene: TRBV7-8
J gene: TRBJ2-2
D gene: .
clone size: few
CDR3 DNA: TGTGCCAGCAGCCGGGACGGATCCACCGGGGAGCTGTTTTTT
CDR3 protein: CASSRDGSTGELFF

V gene: TRBV9
J gene: TRBJ2-5
D gene: TRBD1
clone size: .
CDR3 DNA: TGTGCCAGCAGCGCTGAAGGGGACAGATCGTACCAAGAGACCCAGTACTTC
CDR3 protein: CASSAEGDRSYQETQYF

V gene: TRBV12-3/TRBV12-4
J gene: TRBJ2-1
D gene: .
clone size: many
CDR3 DNA: TGTGCCAGCGGTCCGACCTACAATGAGCAGTTCTTC
CDR3 protein: CASGPTYNEQFF

V gene: TRBV5-1
J gene: TRBJ1-2
D gene: .
clone size: .
CDR3 DNA: TGCGCCAGCACCCCCCAACCGGGGGAGAGGGGCTACACCTTC
CDR3 protein: CASTPQPGERGYTF

V gene: TRBV12-3/TRBV12-4
J gene: TRBJ1-1
D gene: .
clone size: few
CDR3 DNA: TGTGCCAGCAGTTTTACTCGGCGGAACACTGAAGCTTTCTTT
CDR3 protein: CASSFTRRNTEAFF

V gene: TRBV10-3
J gene: TRBJ2-7
D gene: TRBD1
clone size: .
CDR3 DNA: TGTGCCATCAGTGAAGGTGGTGACAGGGAGTCCTACGAGCAGTACTTC
CDR3 protein: CAISEGGDRESYEQYF

V gene: TRBV7-3
J gene: TRBJ2-1
D gene: .
clone size: few
CDR3 DNA: TGTGCCAGCAGCTTAGGGGCTAGCCCTAATGAGCAGTTCTTC
CDR3 protein: CASSLGASPNEQFF

V gene: TRBV24-1
J gene: TRBJ2-1
D gene: TRBD2
clone size: few
CDR3 DNA: TGTGCCACCAGTGACCATAGGTCGGGAGGGTTCTACAATGAGCAGTTCTTC
CDR3 protein: CATSDHRSGGFYNEQFF

V gene: TRBV29-1
J gene: TRBJ2-1
D gene: TRBD2
clone size: many
CDR3 DNA: TGCAGCGTTGATCAAGCGGGGCACGGATATGAGCAGTTCTTC
CDR3 protein: CSVDQAGHGYEQFF

V gene: TRBV11-2
J gene: TRBJ2-5
D gene: .
clone size: few
CDR3 DNA: TGTGCCAGCAGCTTAGTGTCAAGAAGGGATTTCACTCCCGGGCAAGAGACCCAGTACTTC
CDR3 protein: CASSLVSRRDFTPGQETQYF

V gene: TRBV12-3/TRBV12-4
J gene: TRBJ2-2
D gene: .
clone size: many
CDR3 DNA: TGTGCCAGCAGTTTTGGGGCAAGAAACACCGGGGAGCTGTTTTTT
CDR3 protein: CASSFGARNTGELFF

V gene: TRBV7-9
J gene: TRBJ2-1
D gene: .
clone size: .
CDR3 DNA: TGTGCCAGCAGCTTACCAGGGGCTTACTACAATGAGCAGTTCTTC
CDR3 protein: CASSLPGAYYNEQFF

V gene: TRBV29-1
J gene: TRBJ1-3
D gene: .
clone size: few
CDR3 DNA: TGCAGCACCCAGTTCGGGACTGGAAACACCATATATTTT
CDR3 protein: CSTQFGTGNTIYF

V gene: TRBV6-1
J gene: TRBJ2-1
D gene: .
clone size: few
CDR3 DNA: TGTGCCAGCAGTGAAATGTCAGGCTGGAGCTCCTACAATGAGCAGTTCTTC
CDR3 protein: CASSEMSGWSSYNEQFF

V gene: TRBV5-1
J gene: TRBJ2-1
D gene: TRBD2
clone size: few
CDR3 DNA: TGCGCCAGCAGCCGTACCGGGACTAGCGGGATCAATGAGCAGTTCTTC
CDR3 protein: CASSRTGTSGINEQFF

V gene: TRBV28
J gene: TRBJ2-7
D gene: .
clone size: .
CDR3 DNA: TGTGCCAGCAGTGGGGCAGGCAGCTCCTACGAGCAGTACTTC
CDR3 protein: CASSGAGSSYEQYF

V gene: TRBV9
J gene: TRBJ1-2
D gene: TRBD1
clone size: many
CDR3 DNA: TGTGCCAGCAGCGACGGACAGGCACCCCTTGTCGTCTATGGCTACACCTTC
CDR3 protein: CASSDGQAPLVVYGYTF

V gene: TRBV28
J gene: TRBJ2-2
D gene: TRBD2
clone size: many
CDR3 DNA: TGTGCCAGTCTAAGCGGGGGGGCTGACACCGGGGAGCTGTTTTTT
CDR3 protein: CASLSGGADTGELFF

V gene: TRBV28
J gene: TRBJ1-5
D gene: .
clone size: few
CDR3 DNA: TGTGCCAGCAAAGTATCGGATCAGCCCCAGCATTTT
CDR3 protein: CASKVSDQPQHF

V gene: TRBV12-3/TRBV12-4
J gene: TRBJ1-4
D gene: .
clone size: many
CDR3 DNA: TGTGCCAGCACCGCAGGGGAATGGGAAAAACTGTTTTTT
CDR3 protein: CASTAGEWEKLFF

V gene: TRBV4-2
J gene: TRBJ1-1
D gene: TRBD1
clone size: .
CDR3 DNA: TGTGCCAGCAGCCAAGGACAGGGGATCAAGGACACTGAAGCTTTCTTT
CDR3 protein: CASSQGQGIKDTEAFF

V gene: TRBV2
J gene: TRBJ2-1
D gene: .
clone size: .
CDR3 DNA: TGTGCCAGCAGTGAGGGGTACAGCTACTACAATGAGCAGTTCTTC
CDR3 protein: CASSEGYSYYNEQFF

V gene: TRBV10-3
J gene: TRBJ2-7
D gene: .
clone size: many
CDR3 DNA: TGTGCCATCAGAAGCTCCTACGAGCAGTACTTC
CDR3 protein: CAIRSSYEQYF

V gene: TRBV12-3/TRBV12-4
J gene: TRBJ2-5
D gene: .
clone size: many
CDR3 DNA: TGTGCCAGCAGTCTGTTGGTCGAAGAGACCCAGTACTTC
CDR3 protein: CASSLLVEETQYF

V gene: TRBV20-1
J gene: TRBJ1-5
D gene: .
clone size: .
CDR3 DNA: TGCAGTGCTAGAGAGGTTGTGGTGGGCAGGGGTCGAGGGGGAGACAGCAATCAGCCCCAGCATTTT
CDR3 protein: CSAREVVVGRGRGGDSNQPQHF

V gene: TRBV6-2/TRBV6-3
J gene: TRBJ2-3
D gene: TRBD2
clone size: few
CDR3 DNA: TGTGCCAGCAGTTTCCAACGACTAGCGGGGGGCTTTAGAGATACAGATACGCAGTATTTT
CDR3 protein: CASSFQRLAGGFRDTDTQYF

V gene: TRBV5-4
J gene: TRBJ2-1
D gene: TRBD1
clone size: once
CDR3 DNA: TGTGCCAGCAGCGGGACAGGGGGTAGGGGTGAGCAGTTCTTC
CDR3 protein: CASSGTGGRGEQFF

V gene: TRBV29-1
J gene: TRBJ1-5
D gene: .
clone size: many
CDR3 DNA: TGCAGCGTTGGGGGACACGGAAGCAATCAGCCCCAGCATTTT
CDR3 protein: CSVGGHGSNQPQHF

V gene: TRBV5-5
J gene: TRBJ2-5
D gene: .
clone size: few
CDR3 DNA: TGTGCCAGCAGTCCTGGGGTGACCCAGTACTTC
CDR3 protein: CASSPGVTQYF

V gene: TRBV12-3/TRBV12-4
J gene: TRBJ1-2
D gene: TRBD1
clone size: few
CDR3 DNA: TGTGCCAGCAGAGTACAGGGGGTCTATGGCTACACCTTC
CDR3 protein: CASRVQGVYGYTF

V gene: TRBV5-6
J gene: TRBJ2-3
D gene: TRBD2
clone size: .
CDR3 DNA: TGTGCCAGCAGCGCGGCGGGACTAGCCTCACTTAGCACAGATACGCAGTATTTT
CDR3 protein: CASSAAGLASLSTDTQYF

V gene: TRBV6-5
J gene: TRBJ2-3
D gene: .
clone size: few
CDR3 DNA: TGTGCCAGCAGTTACTCATATAGACAGGAAGGCACAGATACGCAGTATTTT
CDR3 protein: CASSYSYRQEGTDTQYF

V gene: TRBV7-7
J gene: TRBJ2-5
D gene: TRBD2
clone size: few
CDR3 DNA: TGTGCTAGCAGCCAAGGACTAGCGGGGGGGATGCTCCAAGAGACCCAGTACTTC
CDR3 protein: CASSQGLAGGMLQETQYF

V gene: TRBV28
J gene: TRBJ2-4
D gene: .
clone size: .
CDR3 DNA: TGTGCCACCAACCTCCTAGCGGCCAAAAACATTCAGTACTTC
CDR3 protein: CATNLLAAKNIQYF

V gene: TRBV5-1
J gene: TRBJ2-2
D gene: .
clone size: few
CDR3 DNA: TGCGCCAGCAGCTTGGCGGCAGGGAGGACCGGGGAGCTGTTTTTT
CDR3 protein: CASSLAAGRTGELFF

V gene: TRBV29-1
J gene: TRBJ2-1
D gene: .
clone size: few
CDR3 DNA: TGCAGCGTCGCCAGGGGTTACAATGAGCAGTTCTTC
CDR3 protein: CSVARGYNEQFF

V gene: TRBV4-3
J gene: TRBJ2-6
D gene: .
clone size: .
CDR3 DNA: TGCGCCAGCAGCCAATCACCCCCGAGGGAGGCCGGGGCCAACGTCCTGACTTTC
CDR3 protein: CASSQSPPREAGANVLTF

V gene: TRBV3-1
J gene: TRBJ2-7
D gene: .
clone size: .
CDR3 DNA: TGTGCCAGCAGCCAGCGGGACTTCTCCTACGAGCAGTACTTC
CDR3 protein: CASSQRDFSYEQYF

V gene: TRBV29-1
J gene: TRBJ2-1
D gene: TRBD2
clone size: .
CDR3 DNA: TGCAGCGTTACACCCGGGACTAGCGGGGGGGAGCAGTTCTTC
CDR3 protein: CSVTPGTSGGEQFF

V gene: TRBV7-9
J gene: TRBJ2-5
D gene: TRBD2
clone size: once
CDR3 DNA: TGTGCCAGCAGCTTAGTACTAGCGGGAGTTTCTGGAGAGACCCAGTACTTC
CDR3 protein: CASSLVLAGVSGETQYF

V gene: TRBV5-6
J gene: TRBJ2-7
D gene: TRBD1
clone size: few
CDR3 DNA: TGTGCCAGCAGCCGGACAGGGGGTATTATCTACGAGCAGTACTTC
CDR3 protein: CASSRTGGIIYEQYF